The source of this T cell receptor (beta chain) is a study of cytomegalovirus exposure and HLA in healthy donors. General study results and limits: It was only CMV serostatus that was available as immune exposure information.

This CDR3 is built from 13 residues. V was pared by 5 bases and J by 0 bases, with 10 bases between. Germline V gene lookup returns CDR1 SQVTM and CDR2 ANQGSEA. As regards this clone: Its antigen remains unknown.

The PCR used 60 Vbeta and 13 Jbeta primers. Assay: immunoSEQ multiplex PCR; the TCRdb copy retains only in-frame clones and omits some. This table has 210,000 or so clones, more than 70% appearing once. Material for sequencing was PBMCs. This sequence originates from a boy younger than 18 in good health and CMV-seronegative. The V and J genes are TRBV29-1 and TRBJ1-2; D is ambiguous. CDR3: CSVLSGSNYGYTF. The CDR3 region has the DNA TGCAGCGTTTTATCGGGGTCTAACTATGGCTACACCTTC.